This T cell receptor beta chain comes out of a study of shared clonotypes between healthy human individuals. Across the study: Three CD4 naive, three CD4 memory, two CD8 naive and one CD8 memory plate were used per donor.

The CDR3 spans 15 residues. Germline V CDR1 and CDR2: MGHRA, YSYEKL. The trim removed 1 base at V and 3 bases at J, leaving 3 bases unmatched. Generated by immunoSEQ multiplex PCR, the TCRdb table keeps only in-frame clones and is missing some. The data show roughly 2.4 million clones, more than 90% seen once. The receptor's source is a young man in good health. The J gene is TRBJ2-1, the V gene TRBV4-1; 7 bases are a match to TRBD2. Input material: naive CD4+ T cells sorted from blood. The subset was: CD45RA+ positively selected. CDR3 region: CASSQALADYNEQFF. CDR3 in DNA: TGCGCCAGCAGCCAAGCCCTAGCGGACTACAATGAGCAGTTCTTC.